A single T cell receptor (beta chain) is shown here with its context. No antigen is known for it. This entry belongs to a study of CD8 T cells in ankylosing spondylitis. Trimming cost V 3 bases and J 1 base, with 11 bases left between them. The germline V gene encodes CDR1 SGHDT and CDR2 YYEEEE. The CDR3 totals 14 residues. Quantitative 5'-RACE with molecular barcodes produced the TCR beta libraries. TCRdb called the 5' RACE reads again in MiXCR, with one record for every CDR3 protein. The table includes roughly 230,000 distinct CDR3 sequences, approximately 20% detected once. Overall study findings and caveats: CD8+ disease-linked clones were present at relatively low frequencies in blood. Some motif variants were previously reported in reactive arthritis synovial fluid and blood. What appeared characteristic of ankylosing spondylitis blood was a TCR beta motif of 7 or 8 highly homologous variants.

The sequencing input was blood, either unsorted or a sorted T cell fraction (not recorded which). This sequence was found in a male donor with ankylosing spondylitis or in good health (not recorded which). The gene calls are TRBV5-6 and TRBJ2-7; D ambiguous. For the CDR3, the DNA is TGTGCCAGCAGCTCCTGGGTGGAGTCCTACGAGCAGTACTTC. It codes for CASSSWVESYEQYF.